This TCR beta chain was obtained from a study of T-cell memory formation after mild COVID-19. Study as a whole: Clusters were largely donor specific. The study's findings and limits: SARS-CoV-2 specificity of second-wave clones peaking day 37 was unconfirmed. Clones shrinking from day 15 to 85 showed even CD4/CD8 mixes; later expanders tilted CD4+.

This clonotype was seen a handful of times. Its specificity is not known. Losses at the gene ends were 2 bases for V and 5 bases for J; bases not matched to a gene: 10. The CDR3 runs 17 residues. Per the germline V gene, CDR1 is SGDLS and CDR2 is YYNGEE. TCRalpha and TCRbeta libraries used 5'RACE with constant-segment primers and UMIs. TCRdb processed the 5' RACE reads anew with MiXCR; each CDR3 protein has one entry. The sample holds about 240,000 distinct CDR3 sequences, approximately 9% seen once. Sequenced sample: PBMCs or a T cell subset sorted from them (not recorded which). The receptor was derived from a man aged 18 to 29 who had mild COVID-19 (a few samples of this study predate the infection). Cell type and time point are not known. This rearrangement joins TRBV9 to TRBJ2-1; 10 nucleotides agree with TRBD2. CDR3 nucleotide sequence: TGTGCCAGCAGCGTGAGGCTGGGGCTAGCGGGGGACAATGAGCAGTTCTTC. Translating it yields CASSVRLGLAGDNEQFF.